The 28 T cell receptor beta chains presented below share a single source sample, sequenced in a study of cytomegalovirus exposure and HLA in healthy donors. A multiplex PCR was run with 60 Vbeta primers and 13 Jbeta primers. Clones were read by immunoSEQ multiplex PCR, and TCRdb kept only the in-frame ones, dropping some. The data show about 100,000 clones, with approximately 75% seen just once and roughly 3.8% held by the top ten. What was sequenced was PBMCs. The receptors were sampled from a woman between 40 and 50 years old in good health and CMV-seronegative.

This CDR3 is CASSYLTGELFF. CDR3 nucleotides: TGTGCCAGCAGTTACTTAACCGGGGAGCTGTTTTTT. The chain carries TRBV6-5 and TRBJ2-2; D remains ambiguous. From germline, CDR1 is MNHEY and CDR2 SVGAGI. V shed 1 base and J shed 5 bases, with 2 bases lying between them. The CDR3 is 12 amino acids.

The genes are TRBV7-9 and TRBJ1-1; 7 bases match TRBD1. The CDR3 is 15 amino acids. Germline V gene sequence: CDR1 SEHNR, CDR2 FQNEAQ (reference sequence). Trimming removed 5 bases from V and 3 bases from J; junction bases left unmatched: 9. CDR3 residues: CASSRPTGSDTEAFF. The CDR3, as DNA: TGTGCCAGCAGCCGACCGACAGGGAGCGACACTGAAGCTTTCTTT.

The chain is built from TRBV6-5 and TRBJ2-3; D gene ambiguous. The CDR3 loop spans 14 amino acids. Trimming shortened V by 5 bases and J by 1 base, and 10 bases separated the two germline ends. The germline gives CDR1 MNHEY, CDR2 SVGAGI. The CDR3 bases are TGTGCCAGCAGTCCTGGAGTAGGCACAGATACGCAGTATTTT. The encoded protein is CASSPGVGTDTQYF.

The rearrangement joins TRBV6-6 to TRBJ2-1, with 9 bases that match TRBD2. J lost 4 bases, V lost 6 bases, and 10 bases had no gene match. CDR1 is MNHNY, CDR2 SVGAGI, per germline (reference sequence). The CDR3 is 16 residues long. The CDR3 here is CASSSLAGVSYNEQFF. CDR3 nucleotide sequence: TGTGCCAGCAGCTCACTAGCGGGTGTATCTTACAATGAGCAGTTCTTC.

The chain joins TRBV9 to TRBJ1-1; TRBD1 is a possible D gene (5 bases). With 0 bases removed from V and 1 base from J, the gap between germline ends came to 7 bases. The length of the CDR3 is 14 residues. Germline V gene data show CDR1 as SGDLS and CDR2 as YYNGEE. The CDR3 nucleotides are TGTGCCAGCAGCGTAGGACAGCCGAACACTGAAGCTTTCTTT. The encoded protein is CASSVGQPNTEAFF. Supplemented by reference TRBV9 and TRBJ1-1, the full variable domain reads DSGVTQTPKHLITATGQRVTLRCSPRSGDLSVYWYQQSLDQGLQFLIQYYNGEERAKGNILERFSAQQFPDLHSELNLSSLELGDSALYFCASSVGQPNTEAFFGQGTRLTVV.

The rearrangement joins TRBV5-3 to TRBJ2-1; D possibly corresponds to TRBD2 (6 bases). TRBV5-3 is reported as an ORF; its role is uncertain. This CDR3 comprises 13 residues. Trimming removed 0 bases from V and 9 bases from J, with 10 bases in between. In DNA form, the CDR3 reads TGTGCCAGAAGCTTGGGGAGGGGAAGTGAGCAGTTCTTC. Translated, it gives CARSLGRGSEQFF.

The chain recombines TRBV30 with TRBJ1-2; D call uncertain. CDR1 is GTSNPN, CDR2 SVGIG, per germline (reference sequence). The CDR3 covers 15 residues. V lost 2 bases and J lost 7, with 20 bases in between. The CDR3 coding sequence is TGTGCCTGGAGTCCGATCACACCGTCTCTGGCTGGCTACACCTTC. It yields the protein CAWSPITPSLAGYTF.

The chain carries TRBV9 and TRBJ2-5; no firm D call. Deletions cut 0 bases from V and 4 bases from J, with 10 bases between. The CDR3 has 14 residues. CDR1 SGDLS and CDR2 YYNGEE come from the germline V gene. CDR3 loop: CASSVGHPPETQYF. Written as DNA, the CDR3 is TGTGCCAGCAGCGTAGGGCATCCCCCAGAGACCCAGTACTTC.

The chain uses TRBV6-5 and TRBJ1-6; TRBD1 is a possible D gene (6 bases). This CDR3 is built from 15 residues. V shed 6 bases and J shed 5 bases, with 14 bases lying between them. Germline values: CDR1 MNHEY, CDR2 SVGAGI. In nucleotides, the CDR3 is TGTGCCAGCAGGATGGGGGGGGCAGATAATTCACCCCTCCACTTT. Residues: CASRMGGADNSPLHF.

The chain carries TRBV9 and TRBJ1-2, with no clear D. Looked up from germline, CDR1 is SGDLS and CDR2 is YYNGEE. Trimming stripped 0 bases from V and 4 bases from J, with 13 bases between. This CDR3 is built from 15 residues. In DNA form, the CDR3 reads TGTGCCAGCAGCGTAGGCGGGCCACGGGTCTATGGCTACACCTTC. Translation: CASSVGGPRVYGYTF.

The chain joins TRBV5-1 to TRBJ2-3, with D maybe TRBD1 (5 bases). CDR3 length: 14 amino acids. V shed 4 bases and J shed 1 base, with 10 bases lying between them. Germline assignment: CDR1 SGHRS and CDR2 YFSETQ. CDR3 amino acids: CASSPIGGTDTQYF. CDR3 sequence (DNA): TGCGCCAGCAGCCCAATAGGGGGCACAGATACGCAGTATTTT.

This clone was recorded a few times. V is TRBV4-3 and J is TRBJ1-2, with TRBD1 as a possible D gene (6 bases). This CDR3 contains 16 residues. The germline V and J ends were trimmed by 3 bases and 4 bases, with 18 bases remaining between them. From germline, CDR1 is LGHNA and CDR2 YSLEER. Here the CDR3 DNA reads TGCGCCAGCAGCCAGGAATCTACAGGGTCTAGCTATGGCTACACCTTC. Translated: CASSQESTGSSYGYTF.

The chain carries TRBV6-1 and TRBJ2-1; 8 positions match TRBD2. Germline loops: CDR1 MNHNS, CDR2 SASEGT. With 5 bases clipped from V and 0 bases from J, the junction kept 3 bases outside the gene matches. This CDR3 region has 15 residues. The CDR3: CASSLAGSSYNEQFF. CDR3 in DNA: TGTGCCAGCAGTTTAGCGGGGTCCTCCTACAATGAGCAGTTCTTC.

The CDR3 protein is CASKDRGASNEKLFF. DNA for the CDR3: TGCGCCAGCAAGGACAGGGGAGCCTCTAATGAAAAACTGTTTTTT. This rearrangement joins TRBV10-2 to TRBJ1-4; 9 bases fit TRBD1. This CDR3 is 15 amino acids long. V lost 7 bases, J lost 3 bases, and 6 bases stayed unmatched. The V gene's germline CDR1 is WSHSY and CDR2 SAAADI.

The CDR3 DNA sequence: TGTGCCAGCAGCTTAGATAGGGGTAACTATGGCTACACCTTC. As protein: CASSLDRGNYGYTF. The chain recombines TRBV11-2 with TRBJ1-2; D perhaps matches TRBD1 (5 bases). The CDR3 extends over 14 amino acids. V was cut by 0 bases and J by 1 base, with 6 bases left in between. CDR1 is SGHAT and CDR2 is FQNNGV in the germline V gene.

The chain is built from TRBV29-1 and TRBJ2-3, with 10 bases fitting TRBD1. J was trimmed by 3 bases and V by 4 bases; bases with no gene match: 4. The CDR3 sequence is 14 residues long. The V gene's germline CDR1 is SQVTM and CDR2 ANQGSEA. In DNA, the CDR3 is TGCAGCGTTGGACAGGGGGCAGTGACAGATACGCAGTATTTT. Protein product: CSVGQGAVTDTQYF.

A note on this clone: A read error may account for a junction end that differs from germline. The chain links TRBV30 to TRBJ1-2; D perhaps matches TRBD1 (6 bases). The CDR3 extends over 13 amino acids. CDR1 GTSNPN and CDR2 SVGIG come from the germline V gene (reference sequence). The CDR3 spells CAWSPPGGYGYPF. In nucleotides, the CDR3 is TGTGCCTGGAGTCCCCCTGGGGGCTATGGCTACCCCTTC.

The chain carries TRBV7-2 and TRBJ1-5; perhaps TRBD1 as D (6 bases). The ends were cut back, 5 bases at V and 1 base at J, with 15 bases in the middle. CDR1 is SGHTA, CDR2 FQGNSA, per germline. CDR3 length equals 16 residues. Here the CDR3 reads CASSLAGGWSNQPQHF. The CDR3 DNA is TGTGCCAGCAGCCTTGCGGGGGGCTGGAGCAATCAGCCCCAGCATTTT.

This clone was observed a single time. The V call is TRBV19, the J call TRBJ1-5, with D possibly TRBD1 on 5 matching bases. The germline gives CDR1 LNHDA, CDR2 SQIVND (reference sequence). V lost 3 bases and J 6 bases, leaving 12 bases between the germline ends. CDR3 size: 14 residues. CDR3 nucleotide sequence: TGTGCCAGTAGTATTAGGGGTGTGGGTCAGCCCCAGCATTTT. It yields the protein CASSIRGVGQPQHF.

This chain joins TRBV7-2 and TRBJ1-2, with D maybe TRBD1 (6 bases). CDR1 and CDR2 from the germline V gene are SGHTA and FQGNSA. The CDR3 is 15 residues long. The V and J ends lost 8 bases and 6 bases respectively, with 22 bases between them. As DNA, the CDR3 is TGTGCCAGCCAAATAAGGGGGGGGGCGCAAAATGGCTACACCTTC. Protein product: CASQIRGGAQNGYTF.

The chain has TRBV4-1 and TRBJ2-7, with D possibly TRBD2 on 6 matching bases. The CDR3 runs 15 residues. V lost 4 bases to trimming and J lost 6 bases, with 19 bases between them. Germline assignment: CDR1 MGHRA and CDR2 YSYEKL. The CDR3: CASSPVEGFLGEQYF. In nucleotides, the CDR3 is TGCGCCAGCAGCCCCGTGGAGGGGTTCCTGGGCGAGCAGTACTTC.

The chain employs TRBV28 and TRBJ1-5; 8 bases agree with TRBD1. V gave up 6 bases and J gave up 0 bases; unmatched junction bases: 4. Germline V gene lookup returns CDR1 MDHEN and CDR2 SYDVKM. CDR3 length: 15 amino acids. The CDR3 spells CASRTGGSSNQPQHF. For the CDR3, the DNA is TGTGCCAGCAGAACAGGGGGTAGTAGCAATCAGCCCCAGCATTTT.

V usage is TRBV9 and J usage is TRBJ1-5; tentative D call: TRBD1 (6 bases). Germline loops: CDR1 SGDLS, CDR2 YYNGEE. This CDR3 is 15 amino acids long. Trimming removed 4 bases from V and 5 bases from J, with 16 bases in between. The CDR3 spells CASSSGTSPDQPQHF. The CDR3 DNA sequence: TGTGCCAGCAGCTCCGGGACAAGCCCCGATCAGCCCCAGCATTTT. Full variable domain (remainder filled in from reference TRBV9 and TRBJ1-5): DSGVTQTPKHLITATGQRVTLRCSPRSGDLSVYWYQQSLDQGLQFLIQYYNGEERAKGNILERFSAQQFPDLHSELNLSSLELGDSALYFCASSSGTSPDQPQHFGDGTRLSIL.

The chain employs TRBV4-1 and TRBJ2-5; 7 bases fit TRBD1. Germline assignment: CDR1 MGHRA and CDR2 YSYEKL. The CDR3 has 16 amino acids. With 4 bases clipped from V and 1 base from J, the junction kept 9 bases outside the gene matches. CDR3 protein: CASSREGGWAQETQYF. The CDR3 region has the DNA TGCGCCAGCAGCCGGGAAGGGGGCTGGGCCCAAGAGACCCAGTACTTC.

This chain links TRBV9 with TRBJ1-6, with 7 bases aligning to TRBD1. V lost 0 bases and J lost 9; bases outside the gene matches: 9. The CDR3 spans 16 residues. CDR1 is SGDLS and CDR2 is YYNGEE in the germline V gene. The CDR3 DNA follows: TGTGCCAGCAGCGTAGCTCCACAGGGGTCTACTTCACCCCTCCACTTT. As protein: CASSVAPQGSTSPLHF.

J is TRBJ2-1 and V is TRBV13; TRBD1 matches at 9 bases. CDR1 and CDR2 (germline): PRHDT, FYEKMQ (reference sequence). The CDR3 totals 17 residues. V was clipped by 5 bases and J by 2 bases; unmatched bases: 10. Here the CDR3 reads CASSAPNRGLAYNEQFF. DNA of the CDR3: TGTGCCAGCAGCGCACCGAACAGGGGGCTGGCCTACAATGAGCAGTTCTTC.

The sample holds one count of this clone. This rearrangement joins TRBV7-7 to TRBJ2-5; 11 bases agree with TRBD2. After removal of 5 bases from V and 0 bases from J, the junction contained 5 bases not matched to a gene. CDR3 length: 16 residues. The germline gives CDR1 SSHAT, CDR2 FNYEAQ (reference sequence). The CDR3 sequence: CASSRLTSGNQETQYF. In DNA form, the CDR3 reads TGTGCCAGCAGCCGCCTGACTAGCGGGAACCAAGAGACCCAGTACTTC.

The chain uses TRBV27 and TRBJ2-5; weak D call: TRBD2 (7 bases). Germline CDR1 MNHEY, CDR2 SMNVEV (reference sequence). Trimming removed 6 bases from V and 7 bases from J, with 15 bases in between. The CDR3 sequence is 13 residues long. The CDR3 DNA reads TGTGCCAGCAGGGTGGGGGGGGCGGGGACCCAGTACTTC. As protein: CASRVGGAGTQYF.